This record concerns one TCR beta chain sequence. In its sample, this clonotype was seen many times. Its specific antigen is unknown. No much larger clone exists at a distance of one base, and base qualities are not known. Reading from cysteine to phenylalanine, the CDR3 counts 11 amino acids. Only the CDR3 part of the read is kept: 33 bases, read in frame from the first base. Via the germline V gene (reference sequence), CDR1 is LGHDT and CDR2 YNNKEL. V sheds 6 bases and J sheds 11 bases, leaving 12 bases between their ends. Set within a cohort of healthcare workers in London, UK, this nested case-control study involved weekly PCR testing of nasopharyngeal swabs along with blood sampling. Healthcare workers were recruited during the week of the UK lockdown, between 23 and 31 March 2020, and followed weekly for up to roughly 15 weeks. This sample stems from a study of early T cells in non-severe SARS-CoV-2 infection (dated by TCRdb to the early 2020s). A note on the overall study: Because TCR sequencing relied on bulk RNA taken from unsorted whole blood, pairing of alpha and beta chains was not possible.

Preparation of the library involved 5' RACE. Sequencing instrument: NextSeq 500. Unique molecular identifiers were attached to individual cDNA molecules in the TCR library protocol so that sequencing error and PCR bias could be corrected. Sequencing covered both TCR alpha and beta chains, and within each sample the abundances of alpha and beta sequences were tightly co-correlated. Turning to the authors' computational methods: Decombinator V4 was used to annotate TCR sequences for V gene, J gene and CDR3. Expanded TCRs were defined as changing significantly between any two time points under a Poisson model with p below 0.0001. TCR abundances were normalised to the total number of TCRs sequenced in each sample and reported as counts per million. MAIT TCRs were defined by TRAV1-2 paired with TRAJ12, TRAJ20 or TRAJ33, and iNKT TCRs by TRAV10 paired with TRAJ18. A search of VDJdb, accessed on 1 November 2021, was run for TCRs annotated to CMV, EBV and SARS-CoV-2, with TCRs annotated for multiple antigens excluded. TCRdb itself trimmed the public reads at Q25 with fastp, ran MiXCR and retained productive beta chains. Identical CDR3 proteins give one entry, which carries the most common genes and DNA. In this record, the V and J calls reflect TCRdb's handling and not the investigators' own analysis. The sample has about 60,000 distinct CDR3 sequences on record, 12% of them singletons. The biggest ten clones account for around 4.5% of the sample.

Study-wide conclusions, independent of this receptor: VDJdb matching was skewed toward anti-spike CD8 responses, so virus-specific expansions were likely underestimated and private and CD4 specificities were missed.

This chain is built from TRBV3-1 and TRBJ2-3; a weak D assignment points to TRBD1 (5 bases agree). The sequence was collected from an adult who was a healthcare worker with PCR-confirmed SARS-CoV-2 infection or an uninfected control (not recorded which). The sequencing sample was made of whole blood. The CDR3 region reads CASSQGRGQYF. In nucleotide form, the sequence is TGTGCCAGCAGTCAGGGCCGTGGGCAGTATTTT.